This T cell receptor (beta chain) stems from a study of shared clonotypes between healthy human individuals (dated by TCRdb to the early 2020s). With respect to the entire study: The cohort comprised a couple of women and a few men aged 18 to 49 years. For each donor, CD4 naive and CD4 memory were each run on three plates, CD8 naive on two plates, and CD8 memory on one plate. Blood TCR repertoires of five healthy adults were deeply sequenced to estimate repertoire size and the extent of clonotype sharing between individuals. To increase sequencing depth and limit assay-specific biases, TCR repertoire library preparation and sequencing were carried out by different laboratories using diverse techniques. Each donor's leukapheresis produced roughly between roughly 0.85 and 9 billion PBMCs. Broader findings and caveats from the paper: Naive subsets generally had larger estimated clonotype richness than memory subsets. Compared with non-shared clonotypes, clonotypes shared by all four sorted-subset donors had higher generation probabilities. Pairwise subsampling led to the expectation that sequencing depth would affect the degree of clonotype sharing among donors. Only blood was sampled, and tissue TCR repertoires likely differ from those in blood. Because the study included a small number of donors, the genetic and exposure-history diversity represented was limited. Across a handful of donors, about 4.5% of naive CD4, approximately 4% of naive CD8, 2.3% of memory CD4, and 0.3% to 0.45% of memory CD8 clonotypes were shared. Even with the large sequencing depth, rarefaction of the sorted-subset datasets indicated that sequencing was incomplete.

Worth noting for this clone: The antigen it binds to is not known. Base qualities are not recorded, but no much larger clone differs from it by a single base.

Spanning cysteine to phenylalanine, the CDR3 consists of 15 amino acids. The DNA shown is the 45-base CDR3, in frame from base 1. After removal of 6 bases from V and 4 bases from J, the junction retains 5 bases not matched to a gene. From a lookup of the germline V gene, CDR1 and CDR2 are ENHRY and SYGVKD. The donors were healthy, HIV-negative adults who had no recently reported acute infections or vaccinations. Every donor was a Caucasian adult living in Nashville, Tennessee, USA. Magnetic negative selection was used to enrich CD4+ T cells, after which naive cells were positively selected on CD45RA and the negative fraction became the memory subset. Blood was obtained by leukapheresis, after which PBMCs were separated by Ficoll-Histopaque density gradient centrifugation and cryopreserved in liquid nitrogen vapor phase. Analytical flow cytometry was used to check the purity and quantity of every magnetically sorted T cell population. Each sorted fraction had its genomic DNA isolated and then quantified by UV absorbance on a Nanodrop 2000c.

TCR CDR3 regions were amplified from genomic DNA by multiplex PCR using the deep immunoSEQ assay. Extracted genomic DNA from each cell subset was distributed evenly across all wells of several immunoSEQ 96-well plates, and each plate was treated as a replicate. For sorted subsets, around 200 ng genomic DNA, equal to about 30,000 T cell genomes, was loaded into each replicate PCR. Purified libraries were quantified with a Qubit 3.0 fluorometer, sized on a Bioanalyzer 2100, and re-quantified with the KAPA Library Quantification kit. Every immunoSEQ 96-well plate was sequenced on a separate single-read 150-cycle Illumina NextSeq 550 flow cell. As for the original processing: Because the immunoSEQ output held only junctional sequences and lacked quality scores, the filtering could not match the filtering applied to full-length reads. To assign V/J genes and CDR3, sequences were annotated using PyIR, a Python wrapper for IgBLAST v1.9, with IMGT germline references. Reads were removed for weak V/J assignments (E-value above 1e-6), missing CDR3, stop codons, out-of-frame junctions, or ambiguous translated residues. V3J clonotypes were defined as sequences sharing the same inferred V gene, J gene, and CDR3 amino acid sequence. To compute the percentage overlap between repertoires, the number of shared unique clonotypes was divided by the size of the smaller repertoire. RTK rarefaction, the Chao1 estimator, and Recon v2.1 estimates of unobserved clonotypes were used to assess repertoire richness. Generation probabilities for all TCRbeta clonotypes obtained by the gDNA method from a few donors were computed using OLGA. Drawn from immuneACCESS, this table holds only the in-frame rearrangements with V and J called that TCRdb kept. Clones are partly lost; checked studies trace under half to an unresolved V gene and leave the rest unexplained. V, J and clone size were drawn from that table, and D and trimming were deduced from the DNA. The sample table contains just over 2,000,000 clones; only one count was recorded for roughly 94% of them. The ten largest clones add up to 0.1% to 0.15% of the sample.

The receptor was isolated from a young man in good health. Sequencing was done on a sample of naive CD4+ T cells sorted from blood. Reading the label with the study, this specimen's cell subset or site is: CD45RA+ positively selected. The rearranged segments are TRBV10-3 and TRBJ2-3; 12 central bases correspond to TRBD2. The DNA sequence is as follows: TGTGCCATCAGATCGACTAGCGGGAGTGCAGATACGCAGTATTTT. Its protein is CAIRSTSGSADTQYF.